This T cell receptor beta chain was captured by sequencing in a study of blood T cell repertoires in COVID-19. In the study overall: From T cells, B-cell-depleted T cells, or PBMCs came the material, which was cDNA or gDNA.

Per the authors' pipeline: The assay estimated nucleated cells by amplifying reference gene primers. Data came from immunoSEQ multiplex PCR; TCRdb stores just in-frame clones and leaves some out. The V and J calls and the clone size are those of that table, but D and trimming were determined from the DNA. The sample holds about 400,000 clones, more than 70% seen once. Germline assignment: CDR1 MNHNY and CDR2 SVGAGI (reference sequence). The CDR3 loop spans 15 amino acids. V lost 2 bases and J 0 bases, leaving 10 bases between the germline ends. The clonotype originates from a man between 35 and 55 years old with acute or convalescent COVID-19. V and J are TRBV6-6 and TRBJ1-2, with D tentatively TRBD1 (5 bases). The sequenced sample consisted of peripheral blood. DNA for the CDR3: TGTGCCAGCAGTTACACAACAGGAGCTAACTATGGCTACACCTTC. Encoded protein: CASSYTTGANYGYTF.